The rows below give T cell receptor beta chains drawn from one sample of a study of neurological immune-mediated disorders. Using its own MiXCR run on the 5' RACE reads, TCRdb lists one record per CDR3 protein. Of fewer than 60,000 distinct CDR3 sequences in the sample, under 15% were seen once. Sample: PBMCs. The receptors come from a male donor with HTLV-1-associated myelopathy (HAM/TSP). Each CDR3 is given with its conserved first and last residue. The order of the fields is J gene, V gene, CDR3 protein.

j_call: TRBJ2-6
v_call: TRBV7-9
cdr3_aa: CASSPLSGANVLTF

j_call: TRBJ1-1
v_call: TRBV5-1
cdr3_aa: CASSLEGVVTEAFF

j_call: TRBJ2-1
v_call: TRBV20-1
cdr3_aa: CSGTGLGPYNEQFF

j_call: TRBJ1-1
v_call: TRBV27
cdr3_aa: CASSLKGWNTEAFF

j_call: TRBJ2-2
v_call: TRBV7-9
cdr3_aa: CASNRDRGGTGELFF

j_call: TRBJ1-2
v_call: TRBV7-9
cdr3_aa: CASSSIRDRPNYGYTF

j_call: TRBJ2-3
v_call: TRBV6-6
cdr3_aa: CASSRPDGRRDTQYF

j_call: TRBJ2-3
v_call: TRBV20-1
cdr3_aa: CSGDRGGTDTQYF

j_call: TRBJ2-1
v_call: TRBV20-1
cdr3_aa: CSARDLGTGAYNEQFF

j_call: TRBJ2-7
v_call: TRBV5-6
cdr3_aa: CASSTKDSLSYEQYF

j_call: TRBJ2-1
v_call: TRBV7-9
cdr3_aa: CASSLRVGGGQRSYNEQFF

j_call: TRBJ1-1
v_call: TRBV7-9
cdr3_aa: CASSPDREPEAFF

j_call: TRBJ2-3
v_call: TRBV5-1
cdr3_aa: CASRQAANGADTQYF

j_call: TRBJ2-7
v_call: TRBV4-3
cdr3_aa: CASSQDRGHYEQYF

j_call: TRBJ1-1
v_call: TRBV5-1
cdr3_aa: CASSQGTVRGTEAFF

j_call: TRBJ1-4
v_call: TRBV5-1
cdr3_aa: CASSFGQGSEKLFF

j_call: TRBJ1-1
v_call: TRBV6-1
cdr3_aa: CASSSQGDTEAFF

j_call: TRBJ2-3
v_call: TRBV7-6
cdr3_aa: CASSLDGGAGDTQYF

j_call: TRBJ2-5
v_call: TRBV29-1
cdr3_aa: CSVEVAETQYF

j_call: TRBJ1-2
v_call: TRBV7-2
cdr3_aa: CASTPGQTNGYTF

j_call: TRBJ1-1
v_call: TRBV12-3/TRBV12-4
cdr3_aa: CASSFGRRNTEAFF

j_call: TRBJ2-7
v_call: TRBV10-3
cdr3_aa: CAIRIQLSSYEQYF

j_call: TRBJ2-7
v_call: TRBV12-3/TRBV12-4
cdr3_aa: CASSPKTGTLYEQYF

j_call: TRBJ2-4
v_call: TRBV18
cdr3_aa: CASSPDDRDVVIQYF

j_call: TRBJ1-2
v_call: TRBV12-3/TRBV12-4
cdr3_aa: CASSFSNYGYTF

j_call: TRBJ2-7
v_call: TRBV20-1
cdr3_aa: CSAKDRYEQYF

j_call: TRBJ2-7
v_call: TRBV14
cdr3_aa: CASSHRQGARSYEQYF

j_call: TRBJ1-1
v_call: TRBV7-9
cdr3_aa: CASSLYLTEAFF

j_call: TRBJ1-5
v_call: TRBV6-2/TRBV6-3
cdr3_aa: CASSPGSRLSPQHF

j_call: TRBJ2-7
v_call: TRBV7-2
cdr3_aa: CASSSQTIYEQYF

j_call: TRBJ2-1
v_call: TRBV5-1
cdr3_aa: CASNLNDNEQFF

j_call: TRBJ2-3
v_call: TRBV4-3
cdr3_aa: CASSQGPPGADTQYF

j_call: TRBJ2-3
v_call: TRBV7-9
cdr3_aa: CASSLAGPAVDTQYF

j_call: TRBJ2-5
v_call: TRBV7-2
cdr3_aa: CASSFQRGQETQYF

j_call: TRBJ1-1
v_call: TRBV20-1
cdr3_aa: CSASWGQNTEAFF

j_call: TRBJ1-2
v_call: TRBV9
cdr3_aa: CASCASGSYGYTF

j_call: TRBJ2-7
v_call: TRBV7-2
cdr3_aa: CASSTAGGSSYEQYF

j_call: TRBJ1-5
v_call: TRBV20-1
cdr3_aa: CSVIRDDNQPQHF

j_call: TRBJ1-1
v_call: TRBV18
cdr3_aa: CASSSDVGTEAFF

j_call: TRBJ2-3
v_call: TRBV6-6
cdr3_aa: CASSETGLTDTQYF

j_call: TRBJ1-1
v_call: TRBV7-9
cdr3_aa: CASMPRDRGWALF

j_call: TRBJ1-1
v_call: TRBV4-1
cdr3_aa: CASSQVGTGGFFGEAFF

j_call: TRBJ1-1
v_call: TRBV20-1
cdr3_aa: CSARDTGNTEAFF

j_call: TRBJ2-5
v_call: TRBV5-1
cdr3_aa: CASSFGDRGGARGQETQYF

j_call: TRBJ2-3
v_call: TRBV6-5
cdr3_aa: CASSYAGQGFPDTQYF